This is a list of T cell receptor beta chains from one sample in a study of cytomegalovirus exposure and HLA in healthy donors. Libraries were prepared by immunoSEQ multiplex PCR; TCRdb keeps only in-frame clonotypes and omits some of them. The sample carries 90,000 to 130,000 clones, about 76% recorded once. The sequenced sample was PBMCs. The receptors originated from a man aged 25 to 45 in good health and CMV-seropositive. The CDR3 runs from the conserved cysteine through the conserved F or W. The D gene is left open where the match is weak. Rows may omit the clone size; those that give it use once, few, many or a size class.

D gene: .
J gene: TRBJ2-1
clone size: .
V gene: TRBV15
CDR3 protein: CATSRDNQADEQFF
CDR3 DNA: TGTGCCACCAGCAGAGATAACCAGGCTGATGAGCAGTTCTTC

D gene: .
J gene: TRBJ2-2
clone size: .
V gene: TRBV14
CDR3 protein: CASSQAPVGELFF
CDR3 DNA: TGTGCCAGCAGCCAAGCCCCTGTGGGGGAGCTGTTTTTT

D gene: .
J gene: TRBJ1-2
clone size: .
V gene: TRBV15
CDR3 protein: CATSRAGEGTYGYTF
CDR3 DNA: TGTGCCACCAGCAGAGCCGGGGAGGGGACCTATGGCTACACCTTC

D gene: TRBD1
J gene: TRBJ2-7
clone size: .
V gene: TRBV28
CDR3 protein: CATHGTGGFYEQYF
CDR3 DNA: TGTGCCACACACGGGACAGGGGGTTTCTACGAGCAGTACTTC

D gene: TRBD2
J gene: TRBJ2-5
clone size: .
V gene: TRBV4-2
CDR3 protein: CASSLGPEFSGSQQETQYF
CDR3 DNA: TGTGCCAGCAGCCTTGGTCCCGAATTTAGCGGGAGTCAACAAGAGACCCAGTACTTC

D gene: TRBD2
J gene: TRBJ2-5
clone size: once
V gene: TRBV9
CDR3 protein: CASSVTGLATQTQYF
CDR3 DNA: TGTGCCAGCAGCGTTACAGGACTAGCCACGCAGACCCAGTACTTC

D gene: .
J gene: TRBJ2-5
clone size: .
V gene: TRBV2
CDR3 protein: CASRGGQWGTQYF
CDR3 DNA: TGTGCCAGCCGAGGGGGACAATGGGGGACCCAGTACTTC

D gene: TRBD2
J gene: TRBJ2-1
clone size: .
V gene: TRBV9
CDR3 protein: CASSASGVYNEQFF
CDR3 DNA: TGTGCCAGCAGCGCTAGCGGGGTGTACAATGAGCAGTTCTTC

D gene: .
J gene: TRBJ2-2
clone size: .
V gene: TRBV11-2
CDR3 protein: CASSPQGSGELFF
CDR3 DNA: TGTGCCAGCAGCCCACAGGGATCCGGGGAGCTGTTTTTT

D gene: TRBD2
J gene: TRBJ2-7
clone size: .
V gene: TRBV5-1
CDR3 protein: CASSPGGYEQYF
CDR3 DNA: TGCGCCAGCAGTCCGGGGGGGTACGAGCAGTACTTC

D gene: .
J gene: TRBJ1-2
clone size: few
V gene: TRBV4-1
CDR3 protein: CASSQEELANYGYTF
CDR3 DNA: TGCGCCAGCAGCCAAGAAGAGTTAGCTAACTATGGCTACACCTTC

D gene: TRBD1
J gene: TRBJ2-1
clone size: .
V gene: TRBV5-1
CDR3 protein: CASSPGTADSYNEQFF
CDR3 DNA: TGCGCCAGCAGCCCGGGGACAGCCGACTCCTACAATGAGCAGTTCTTC

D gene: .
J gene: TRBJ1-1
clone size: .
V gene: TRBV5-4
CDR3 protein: CASRREVGGTEAFF
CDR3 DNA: TGTGCCAGCAGACGGGAGGTAGGGGGCACTGAAGCTTTCTTT

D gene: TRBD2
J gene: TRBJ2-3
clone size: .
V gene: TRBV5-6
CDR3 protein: CASTPRPSGTDTQYF
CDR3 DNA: TGTGCCAGCACCCCGAGACCTAGCGGAACAGATACGCAGTATTTT

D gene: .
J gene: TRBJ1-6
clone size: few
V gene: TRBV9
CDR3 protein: CASSPRGGDQSPLHF
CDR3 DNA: TGTGCCAGCAGTCCGAGGGGGGGCGATCAATCACCCCTCCACTTT

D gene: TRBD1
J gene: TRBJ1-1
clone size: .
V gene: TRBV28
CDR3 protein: CASRRQGGYPEAFF
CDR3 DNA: TGTGCCAGCAGGAGACAGGGGGGCTACCCTGAAGCTTTCTTT

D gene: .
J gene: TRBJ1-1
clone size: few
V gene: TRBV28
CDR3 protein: CASSLNRNTEAFF
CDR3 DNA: TGTGCCAGCAGTTTAAACAGGAACACTGAAGCTTTCTTT

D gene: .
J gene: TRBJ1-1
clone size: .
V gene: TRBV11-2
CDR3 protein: CASSLLVGAFF
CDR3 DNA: TGTGCCAGCAGCTTACTGGTCGGAGCTTTCTTT

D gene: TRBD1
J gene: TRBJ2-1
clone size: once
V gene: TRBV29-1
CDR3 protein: CSVYAGGNEQFF
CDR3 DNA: TGCAGCGTGTATGCAGGGGGCAATGAGCAGTTCTTC

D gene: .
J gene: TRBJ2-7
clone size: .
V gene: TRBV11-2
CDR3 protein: CASSSGPEQYF
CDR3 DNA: TGTGCCAGCAGCTCGGGTCCGGAGCAGTACTTC

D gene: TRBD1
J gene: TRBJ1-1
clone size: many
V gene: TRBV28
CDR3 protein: CASKERQGVAEAFF
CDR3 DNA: TGTGCCAGCAAGGAGAGACAGGGAGTGGCTGAAGCTTTCTTT

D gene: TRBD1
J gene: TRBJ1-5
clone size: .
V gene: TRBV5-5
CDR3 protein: CASSLEGGRFQPQHF
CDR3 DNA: TGTGCCAGCAGCTTGGAAGGGGGCCGGTTTCAGCCCCAGCATTTT

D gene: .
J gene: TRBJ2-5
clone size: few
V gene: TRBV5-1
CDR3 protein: CASSLNVAASQETQYF
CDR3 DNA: TGCGCCAGCAGCCTAAATGTAGCGGCTAGCCAAGAGACCCAGTACTTC

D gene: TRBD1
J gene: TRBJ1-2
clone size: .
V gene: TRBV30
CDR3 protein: CAWSLTGRSGYTF
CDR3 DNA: TGTGCCTGGAGCTTGACAGGGCGAAGCGGCTACACCTTC

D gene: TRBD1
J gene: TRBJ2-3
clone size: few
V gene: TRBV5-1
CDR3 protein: CASSSGPTGGLADTQYF
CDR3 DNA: TGCGCCAGCAGCTCCGGCCCAACAGGGGGTCTCGCAGATACGCAGTATTTT

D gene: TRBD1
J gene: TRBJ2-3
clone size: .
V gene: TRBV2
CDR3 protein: CASHQTQGADTQYF
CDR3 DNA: TGTGCCAGCCACCAGACACAGGGGGCAGATACGCAGTATTTT

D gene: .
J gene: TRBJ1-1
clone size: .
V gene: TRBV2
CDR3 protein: CASLSSRQGEAFF
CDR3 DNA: TGTGCCAGCCTCAGCTCACGGCAGGGTGAAGCTTTCTTT